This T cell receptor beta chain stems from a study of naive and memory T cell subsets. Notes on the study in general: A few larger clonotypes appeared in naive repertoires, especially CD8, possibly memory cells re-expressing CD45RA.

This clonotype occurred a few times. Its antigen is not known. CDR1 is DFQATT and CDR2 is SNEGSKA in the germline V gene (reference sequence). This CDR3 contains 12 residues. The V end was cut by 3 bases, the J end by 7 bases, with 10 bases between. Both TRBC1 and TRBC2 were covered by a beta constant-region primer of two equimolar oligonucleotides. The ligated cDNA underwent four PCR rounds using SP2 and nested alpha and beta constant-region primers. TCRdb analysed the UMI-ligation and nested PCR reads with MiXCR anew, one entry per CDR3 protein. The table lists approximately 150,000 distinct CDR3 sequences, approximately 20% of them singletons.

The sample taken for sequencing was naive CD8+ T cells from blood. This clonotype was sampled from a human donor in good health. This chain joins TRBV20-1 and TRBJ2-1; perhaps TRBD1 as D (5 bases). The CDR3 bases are TGCAGTGCTAGGTCCAGGGCGAATGAGCAGTTCTTC. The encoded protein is CSARSRANEQFF.